This passage covers 27 T cell receptor beta chains from one sample sequenced in a study of blood T cells in healthy people across ages (dated by TCRdb to between 2014 and 2017). The receptor library was made with 5' RACE. The reads were generated on an Illumina HiSeq 2500. A second PCR of roughly 7 to 11 cycles was performed with a sample-barcoded 5' primer and a J-beta primer mix. TCRdb's own reprocessing of the public reads used fastp at Q25 and MiXCR and kept productive beta chains. Rows merge per CDR3 protein into single entries with the most common DNA and genes. Across this sample there are 1 million to 1.2 million distinct CDR3 sequences, with more than 30% seen only once. The ten largest clonotypes hold approximately 14% of the sample. Sample: blood. These receptors were obtained from a man between 18 and 35 years old in good health.

This chain links TRBV5-1 with TRBJ2-2, with 11 bases lining up with TRBD2. V trimming: 1 base; J trimming: 2 bases; junction bases outside the gene matches: 10. The CDR3 loop spans 19 amino acids. Germline CDR1 SGHRS, CDR2 YFSETQ. The CDR3 bases are TGCGCCAGCAGCTTGAGGTCCCTAGCGGGGGGCAAAAACACCGGGGAGCTGTTTTTT. It yields the protein CASSLRSLAGGKNTGELFF.

This clonotype has a handful of counts. The chain uses TRBV6-6 and TRBJ2-1; D may match TRBD1 or TRBD2 (6 bases each). The CDR3 has 17 amino acids. The germline V gene encodes CDR1 MNHNY and CDR2 SVGAGI (reference sequence). V lost 6 bases, J lost 0 bases, and 18 bases lay in between. In DNA form, the CDR3 reads TGTGCCAGCAGCAACCGGCGGGACACCAGCTCCTACAATGAGCAGTTCTTC. Protein product: CASSNRRDTSSYNEQFF.

The chain combines TRBV4-1 with TRBJ1-5; D gene unclear. CDR1 is MGHRA, CDR2 YSYEKL, per germline. The V and J ends lost 4 bases and 0 bases respectively, with 10 bases between them. The CDR3 has 15 amino acids. The CDR3 DNA reads TGCGCCAGCAGCCCTGACGGGTATAGCAATCAGCCCCAGCATTTT. Its protein product is CASSPDGYSNQPQHF.

This chain links TRBV6-2 or TRBV6-3 with TRBJ1-2, with D unclear. With 2 bases removed from V and 8 bases from J, the gap between germline ends came to 12 bases. CDR1 MNHEY and CDR2 SVGEGT come from the germline V gene. The CDR3 has 13 amino acids. The CDR3 sequence: CASSYTLLRGYTF. CDR3 sequence (DNA): TGTGCCAGCAGTTACACCCTACTGAGGGGCTACACCTTC.

This chain links TRBV4-2 with TRBJ2-2; D is uncertain. This CDR3 has 16 amino acids. Germline CDR1 is LGHNA and CDR2 is YNFKEQ. V gave up 0 bases and J gave up 5 bases, with 13 bases separating them. Written as DNA, the CDR3 is TGTGCCAGCAGCCAAGATCGAGGTTCGGTGACCGGGGAGCTGTTTTTT. Translating gives CASSQDRGSVTGELFF.

This clonotype was seen once. A much larger clone lies one base from this, so it may be a read error. The gene calls are TRBV9 and TRBJ2-4; D gene uncertain. Matching the DNA end better, TRBJ2-7 makes the J call doubtful. CDR1 is SGDLS and CDR2 is YYNGEE in the germline V gene. The CDR3 consists of 14 residues. The chain's CDR3 is CASSVGMFSCEQYF. CDR3 DNA sequence: TGTGCCAGCAGCGTAGGAATGTTCTCCTGCGAGCAGTACTTC.

V and J are TRBV7-9 and TRBJ2-1, with TRBD1 matching over 9 bases. CDR1 SEHNR and CDR2 FQNEAQ come from the germline V gene (reference sequence). V gave up 5 bases and J gave up 4 bases; unmatched junction bases: 9. The CDR3 consists of 16 residues. In DNA form, the CDR3 reads TGTGCCAGCAGCCCAGAGGGACAGGGTCGATACAATGAGCAGTTCTTC. Translation: CASSPEGQGRYNEQFF.

This chain links TRBV12-3 or TRBV12-4 with TRBJ1-4; maybe TRBD1 (5 bases). The CDR3 loop spans 15 amino acids. Trimming took off 6 bases at V and 2 bases at J, with 13 bases between the two ends. The chain's CDR3 is CASRPGSSTNEKLFF. The CDR3 coding sequence is TGTGCCAGCAGGCCAGGGAGCTCCACTAATGAAAAACTGTTTTTT.

The V gene is TRBV9, the J gene TRBJ2-3; 15 nucleotides match TRBD2. J gave up 0 bases and V 1 base, and 9 bases lay outside the gene matches. This CDR3 region has 20 residues. Germline CDR1 and CDR2: SGDLS and YYNGEE. The CDR3 DNA reads as TGTGCCAGCAGCGTACGAATCGGGACTAGCGGGGGGAGTAGCACAGATACGCAGTATTTT. Its translation is CASSVRIGTSGGSSTDTQYF.

In the case of this clonotype: Germline and junction disagree at one end, which may indicate a read error. The rearrangement joins TRBV20-1 to TRBJ2-5; tentatively, D is TRBD1 (5 bases). The CDR3 totals 13 residues. Germline CDR1 and CDR2: DFQATT and SNEGSKA (reference sequence). This CDR3 is CSAQLGHQETQYF. The CDR3 DNA follows: TGCAGTGCACAACTGGGGCACCAGGAGACCCAGTACTTC.

The V gene is TRBV5-5, the J gene TRBJ2-3; unclear D gene. V lost 4 bases, J lost 8 bases, and 14 bases lay in between. The CDR3 covers 13 residues. Germline assignment: CDR1 SGHKS and CDR2 YYEKEE (reference sequence). The CDR3 is CASSPPGPGTQYF. CDR3 in DNA: TGTGCCAGCAGCCCCCCCGGACCAGGTACGCAGTATTTT.

CDR3 coding DNA: TGCAGTGCTAGAGAGGCAGGGGGATACTATGGCTACACCTTC. It encodes CSAREAGGYYGYTF. The chain uses TRBV20-1 and TRBJ1-2, with 7 bases fitting TRBD1. The CDR3 has 14 residues. Germline V lookup: CDR1 DFQATT, CDR2 SNEGSKA (reference sequence). The V gene end was trimmed by 0 bases and the J gene end by 3 bases; junction bases not matched to a gene: 4.

The J gene is TRBJ2-7, the V gene TRBV25-1; 7 positions agree with TRBD1. From germline, CDR1 is MGHDK and CDR2 SYGVNS. V trimming: 4 bases; J trimming: 6 bases; junction bases outside the gene matches: 9. The CDR3 runs to 14 residues. This chain's CDR3 is CASSGRGTALEQYF. The CDR3 DNA follows: TGTGCCAGCAGTGGACGAGGGACAGCCCTCGAGCAGTACTTC.

This sequence joins TRBV29-1 and TRBJ2-7; TRBD2 matches at 11 bases. Trimming at V came to 5 bases and at J to 7 bases, leaving 16 bases not matched to a gene. Germline lookup yields CDR1 SQVTM and CDR2 ANQGSEA. The CDR3 runs to 16 residues. CDR3 DNA sequence: TGCAGCGTTTTGGGACTAGCGGTAAGAGATTACAATGAGCAGTACTTC. This sequence encodes CSVLGLAVRDYNEQYF.

The rearrangement uses TRBV27 and TRBJ2-3; 7 bases fit TRBD1. The CDR3 covers 12 residues. V dropped 10 bases and J dropped 6; count of bases not matched to a gene: 7. From germline, CDR1 is MNHEY and CDR2 SMNVEV (reference sequence). CDR3 sequence reads: CATRQGLDTQYF. As DNA, the CDR3 is TGTGCCACCCGACAGGGTCTCGATACGCAGTATTTT.

This clonotype was observed a handful of times. CDR3: CASSLGNTGFNYGYTF. In DNA, the CDR3 is TGTGCCAGCAGCTTAGGAAACACAGGGTTCAACTATGGCTACACCTTC. The V and J genes are TRBV7-2 and TRBJ1-2, with D maybe TRBD1 (6 bases). The V end lost 1 base, the J end lost 2 bases, and 14 bases lay between the germline ends. The CDR3 contains 16 residues. Germline CDR1 and CDR2: SGHTA and FQGNSA.

V and J are TRBV7-9 and TRBJ1-6; D not resolved. In germline, CDR1 is SEHNR, CDR2 FQNEAQ (reference sequence). The CDR3 runs to 15 residues. Between the trimmed V and J ends, which lost 5 bases and 9 bases, there was a span of 17 bases. The CDR3 nucleotides read TGTGCCAGCAGCCCCCCATCGGGCGAGCTTTCACCCCTCCACTTT. Its protein product is CASSPPSGELSPLHF. Complete variable domain (other parts from reference TRBV7-9 and TRBJ1-6): DTGVSQNPRHKITKRGQNVTFRCDPISEHNRLYWYRQTLGQGPEFLTYFQNEAQLEKSRLLSDRFSAERPKGSFSTLEIQRTEQGDSAMYLCASSPPSGELSPLHFGNGTRLTVT.

V usage is TRBV4-3 and J usage is TRBJ1-1; D perhaps matches TRBD1 (5 bases). Germline values: CDR1 LGHNA, CDR2 YSLEER. V lost 0 bases and J lost 4, with 6 bases in between. The CDR3 has 13 residues. CDR3 sequence reads: CASSQEGATEAFF. CDR3 nucleotide sequence: TGCGCCAGCAGCCAAGAAGGGGCCACTGAAGCTTTCTTT.

The chain links TRBV11-1 to TRBJ1-4, with D tentatively TRBD1 (5 bases). The CDR3 extends over 16 amino acids. V was pared by 3 bases and J by 10 bases, with 21 bases between. In germline, CDR1 is SGHAT, CDR2 FQDESV (reference sequence). The CDR3 here is CASSFSGTASSGKLFF. The CDR3 DNA follows: TGTGCCAGCAGCTTCTCCGGGACCGCCTCCAGCGGAAAACTGTTTTTT.

The rearrangement uses TRBV7-2 and TRBJ2-5, with TRBD1 matching 8 bases. The length of the CDR3 is 14 residues. Germline CDR1 and CDR2: SGHTA and FQGNSA. The trim removed 4 bases at V and 1 base at J, leaving 2 bases unmatched. CDR3 sequence (DNA): TGTGCCAGCAGCTCGGGACAGGTCCAAGAGACCCAGTACTTC. It encodes CASSSGQVQETQYF.

This clonotype turned up a few times. CDR3 bases: TGTGCCAGCAGCGTAGACGTGACGTGGACCCAGTACTTC. Its translation: CASSVDVTWTQYF. The chain couples TRBV9 to TRBJ2-5, with D hard to call. Trimming took off 0 bases at V and 7 bases at J, with 10 bases between the two ends. This CDR3 contains 13 residues. Looked up from germline, CDR1 is SGDLS and CDR2 is YYNGEE. The full variable domain, rest sourced from reference TRBV9 and TRBJ2-5, is DSGVTQTPKHLITATGQRVTLRCSPRSGDLSVYWYQQSLDQGLQFLIQYYNGEERAKGNILERFSAQQFPDLHSELNLSSLELGDSALYFCASSVDVTWTQYFGPGTRLLVL.

There are a few counts of this clonotype. The chain employs TRBV29-1 and TRBJ1-2; D gene unclear. This CDR3 is 12 amino acids long. V gave up 8 bases and J gave up 4 bases, with 14 bases separating them. The germline V gene has CDR1 SQVTM and CDR2 ANQGSEA. The CDR3, as DNA: TGCAGCTTCCCTCTAAGTGGCTATGGCTACACCTTC. Amino acids: CSFPLSGYGYTF.

This clonotype was seen a few times. The rearrangement links TRBV27 to TRBJ1-2; D uncertain. This CDR3 spans 15 amino acids. Germline values: CDR1 MNHEY, CDR2 SMNVEV (reference sequence). Trimming stripped 3 bases from V and 4 bases from J, with 15 bases between. In nucleotides, the CDR3 is TGTGCCAGCAGTTTTGCCGGGTCCGGAACCTATGGCTACACCTTC. As protein: CASSFAGSGTYGYTF.

In its sample, this clonotype was seen a few times. The chain links TRBV13 to TRBJ2-3; 7 bases agree with TRBD1. Germline V gene data show CDR1 as PRHDT and CDR2 as FYEKMQ (reference sequence). CDR3 length: 15 residues. The trim removed 2 bases at V and 5 bases at J, leaving 7 bases unmatched. CDR3 nucleotides: TGTGCCAGCAGCTTACCCGGGACAGCCGGAGATACGCAGTATTTT. Translated: CASSLPGTAGDTQYF.

The V call is TRBV29-1, the J call TRBJ1-1; D may be TRBD1 (5 bases). Trimming removed 5 bases from V and 0 bases from J, with 16 bases in between. The CDR3 totals 15 residues. CDR1 SQVTM and CDR2 ANQGSEA come from the germline V gene. CDR3 DNA sequence: TGCAGCGTTTTTAGCCCCGGACATATGAACACTGAAGCTTTCTTT. It encodes CSVFSPGHMNTEAFF. The full variable domain, in which reference TRBV29-1 and TRBJ1-1 provide the parts outside the CDR3, is SAVISQKPSRDICQRGTSLTIQCQVDSQVTMMFWYRQQPGQSLTLIATANQGSEATYESGFVIDKFPISRPNLTFSTLTVSNMSPEDSSIYLCSVFSPGHMNTEAFFGQGTRLTVV.

The chain is built from TRBV12-3 or TRBV12-4 and TRBJ2-5, with D possibly matching TRBD2 (6 bases). The CDR3 has 17 residues. V shed 3 bases and J shed 11 bases, with 28 bases lying between them. CDR3 sequence: CASSFRILEGYVNEQYF. CDR3 bases: TGTGCCAGCAGTTTTCGGATTCTGGAGGGGTATGTCAATGAGCAGTACTTC.

J is TRBJ2-7 and V is TRBV6-1; possibly TRBD1 for D (5 bases). Germline V CDR1 and CDR2: MNHNS, SASEGT. The length of the CDR3 is 14 residues. V was trimmed by 5 bases and J by 1 base, leaving 12 bases between them. The CDR3 DNA reads TGTGCCAGCAGTACAGGCCCACTATCCTACGAGCAGTACTTC. Translating gives CASSTGPLSYEQYF.